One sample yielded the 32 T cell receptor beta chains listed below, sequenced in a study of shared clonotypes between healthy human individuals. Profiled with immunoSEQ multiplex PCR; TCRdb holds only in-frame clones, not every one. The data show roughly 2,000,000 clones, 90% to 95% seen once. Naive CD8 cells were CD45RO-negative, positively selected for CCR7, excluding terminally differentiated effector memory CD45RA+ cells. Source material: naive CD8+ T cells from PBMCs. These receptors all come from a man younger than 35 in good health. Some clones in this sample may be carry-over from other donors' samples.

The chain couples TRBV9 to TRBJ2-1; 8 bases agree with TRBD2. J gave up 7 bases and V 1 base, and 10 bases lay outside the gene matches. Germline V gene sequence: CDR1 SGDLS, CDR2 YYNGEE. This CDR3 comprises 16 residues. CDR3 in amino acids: CASSVLLAGGENEQFF. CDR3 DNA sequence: TGTGCCAGCAGCGTACTGCTCGCGGGAGGTGAAAATGAGCAGTTCTTC.

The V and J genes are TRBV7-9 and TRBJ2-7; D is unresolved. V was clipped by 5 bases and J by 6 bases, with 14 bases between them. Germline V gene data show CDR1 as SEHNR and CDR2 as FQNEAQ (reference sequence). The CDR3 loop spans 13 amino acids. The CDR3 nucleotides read TGTGCCAGCAGCCCCCGTCGAGCAGCCGAGCAGTACTTC. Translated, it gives CASSPRRAAEQYF.

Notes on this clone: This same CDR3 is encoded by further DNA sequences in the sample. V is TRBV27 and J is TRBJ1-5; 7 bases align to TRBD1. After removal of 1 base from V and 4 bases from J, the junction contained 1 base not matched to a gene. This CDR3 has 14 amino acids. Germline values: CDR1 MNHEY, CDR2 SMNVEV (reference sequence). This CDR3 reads CASSLLGQNQPQHF. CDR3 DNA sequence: TGTGCCAGCAGTTTATTGGGACAGAATCAGCCCCAGCATTTT.

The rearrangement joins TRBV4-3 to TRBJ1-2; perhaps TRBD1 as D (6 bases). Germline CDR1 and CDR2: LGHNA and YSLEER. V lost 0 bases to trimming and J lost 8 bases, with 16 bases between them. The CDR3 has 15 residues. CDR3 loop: CASSQDNPGAKGYTF. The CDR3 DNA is TGCGCCAGCAGCCAAGATAACCCAGGGGCGAAGGGCTACACCTTC.

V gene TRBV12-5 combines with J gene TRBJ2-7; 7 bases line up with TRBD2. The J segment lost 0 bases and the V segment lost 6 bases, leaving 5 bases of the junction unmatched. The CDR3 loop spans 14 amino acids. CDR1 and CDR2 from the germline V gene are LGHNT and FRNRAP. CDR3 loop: CASGNERDSYEQYF. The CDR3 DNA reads TGTGCTAGTGGGAATGAGCGGGACTCCTACGAGCAGTACTTC.

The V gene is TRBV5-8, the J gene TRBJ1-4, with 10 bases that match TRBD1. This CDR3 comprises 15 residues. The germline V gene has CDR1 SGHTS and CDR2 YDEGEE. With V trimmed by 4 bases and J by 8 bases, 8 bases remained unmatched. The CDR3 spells CASSPDRGSWEKLFF. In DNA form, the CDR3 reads TGTGCCAGCAGCCCGGACAGGGGGTCTTGGGAAAAACTGTTTTTT. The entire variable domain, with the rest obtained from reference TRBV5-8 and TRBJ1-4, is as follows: EAGVTQSPTHLIKTRGQQATLRCSPISGHTSVYWYQQALGLGLQFLLWYDEGEERNRGNFPPRFSGRQFPNYSSELNVNALELEDSALYLCASSPDRGSWEKLFFGSGTQLSVL.

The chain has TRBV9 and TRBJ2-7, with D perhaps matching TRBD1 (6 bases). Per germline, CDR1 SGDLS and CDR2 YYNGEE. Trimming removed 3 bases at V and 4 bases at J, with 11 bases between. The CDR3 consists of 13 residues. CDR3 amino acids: CASSAYTGYEQYF. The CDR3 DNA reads TGTGCCAGCAGCGCATATACAGGGTACGAGCAGTACTTC. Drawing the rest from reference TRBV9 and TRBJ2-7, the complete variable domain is DSGVTQTPKHLITATGQRVTLRCSPRSGDLSVYWYQQSLDQGLQFLIQYYNGEERAKGNILERFSAQQFPDLHSELNLSSLELGDSALYFCASSAYTGYEQYFGPGTRLTVT.

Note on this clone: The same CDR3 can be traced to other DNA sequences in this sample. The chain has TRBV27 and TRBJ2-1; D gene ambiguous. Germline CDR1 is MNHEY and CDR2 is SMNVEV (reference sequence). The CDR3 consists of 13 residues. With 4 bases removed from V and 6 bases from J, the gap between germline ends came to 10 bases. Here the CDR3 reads CASSSPGPNEQFF. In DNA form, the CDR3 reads TGTGCCAGCAGTTCCCCCGGGCCCAATGAGCAGTTCTTC.

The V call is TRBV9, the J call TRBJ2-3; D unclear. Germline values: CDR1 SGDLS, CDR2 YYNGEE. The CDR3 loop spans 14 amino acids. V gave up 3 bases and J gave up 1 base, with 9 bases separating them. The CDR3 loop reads CASSERIRTDTQYF. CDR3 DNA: TGTGCCAGCAGCGAACGGATACGCACAGATACGCAGTATTTT.

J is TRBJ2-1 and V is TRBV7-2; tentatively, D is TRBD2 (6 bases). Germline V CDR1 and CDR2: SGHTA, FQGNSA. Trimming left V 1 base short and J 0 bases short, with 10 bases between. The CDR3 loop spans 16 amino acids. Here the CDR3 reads CASSLGFGGSYNEQFF. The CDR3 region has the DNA TGTGCCAGCAGCTTAGGTTTCGGGGGCTCCTACAATGAGCAGTTCTTC.

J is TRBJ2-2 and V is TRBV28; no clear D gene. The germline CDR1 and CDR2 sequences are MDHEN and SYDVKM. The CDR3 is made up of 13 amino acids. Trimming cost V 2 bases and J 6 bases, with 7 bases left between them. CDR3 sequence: CASSLEFSGELFF. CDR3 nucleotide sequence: TGTGCCAGCAGTTTAGAGTTTTCCGGGGAGCTGTTTTTT.

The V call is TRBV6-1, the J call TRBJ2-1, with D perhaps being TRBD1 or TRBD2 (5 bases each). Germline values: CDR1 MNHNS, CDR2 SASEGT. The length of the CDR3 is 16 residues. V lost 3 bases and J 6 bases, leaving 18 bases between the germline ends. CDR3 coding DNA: TGTGCCAGCAGTGAGGGGGTTCAGCCCCTTATCAATGAGCAGTTCTTC. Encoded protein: CASSEGVQPLINEQFF.

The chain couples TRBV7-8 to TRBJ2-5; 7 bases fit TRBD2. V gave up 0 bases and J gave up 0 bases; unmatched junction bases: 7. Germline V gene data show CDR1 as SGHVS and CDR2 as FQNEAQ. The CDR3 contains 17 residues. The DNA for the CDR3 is TGTGCCAGCAGCTTAGCGGGTCTAGCGGAGGACCAAGAGACCCAGTACTTC. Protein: CASSLAGLAEDQETQYF. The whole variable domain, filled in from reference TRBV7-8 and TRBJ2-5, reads GAGVSQSPRYKVAKRGQDVALRCDPISGHVSLFWYQQALGQGPEFLTYFQNEAQLDKSGLPSDRFFAERPEGSVSTLKIQRTQQEDSAVYLCASSLAGLAEDQETQYFGPGTRLLVL.

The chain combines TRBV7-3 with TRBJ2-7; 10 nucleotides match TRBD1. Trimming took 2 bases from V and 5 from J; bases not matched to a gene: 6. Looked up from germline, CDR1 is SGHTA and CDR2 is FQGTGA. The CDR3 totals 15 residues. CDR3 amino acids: CASSLYGGQGNEQYF. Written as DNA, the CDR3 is TGTGCCAGCAGCTTATACGGGGGACAGGGGAACGAGCAGTACTTC.

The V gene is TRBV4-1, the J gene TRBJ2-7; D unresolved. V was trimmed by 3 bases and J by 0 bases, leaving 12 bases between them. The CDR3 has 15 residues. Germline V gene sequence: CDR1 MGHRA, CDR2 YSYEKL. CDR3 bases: TGCGCCAGCAGCCATCGGGCGTCCGGCTCCTACGAGCAGTACTTC. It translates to CASSHRASGSYEQYF.

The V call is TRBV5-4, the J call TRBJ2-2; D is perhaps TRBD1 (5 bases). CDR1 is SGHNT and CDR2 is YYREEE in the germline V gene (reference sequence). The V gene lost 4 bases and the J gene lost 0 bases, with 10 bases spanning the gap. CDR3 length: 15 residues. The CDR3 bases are TGTGCCAGCAGCCTCAGGGAATCGAACACCGGGGAGCTGTTTTTT. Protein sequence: CASSLRESNTGELFF.

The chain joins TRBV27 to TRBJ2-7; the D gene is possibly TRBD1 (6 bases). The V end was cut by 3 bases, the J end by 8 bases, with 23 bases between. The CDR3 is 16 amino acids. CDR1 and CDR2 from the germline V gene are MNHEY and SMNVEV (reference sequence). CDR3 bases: TGTGCCAGCAGTTTCTCAACAGGGAACATCCCTACGAAGCAGTACTTC. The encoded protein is CASSFSTGNIPTKQYF.

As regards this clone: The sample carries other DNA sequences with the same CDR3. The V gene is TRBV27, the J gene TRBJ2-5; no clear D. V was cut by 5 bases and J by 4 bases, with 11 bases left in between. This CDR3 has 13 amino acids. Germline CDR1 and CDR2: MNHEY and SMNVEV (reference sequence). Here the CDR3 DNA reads TGTGCCAGCAGTCTCTCTCGGGTAGAGACCCAGTACTTC. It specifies CASSLSRVETQYF.

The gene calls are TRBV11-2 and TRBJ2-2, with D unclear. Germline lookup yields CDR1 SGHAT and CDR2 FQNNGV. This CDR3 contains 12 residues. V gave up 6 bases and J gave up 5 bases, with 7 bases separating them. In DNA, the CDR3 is TGTGCCAGCAGTTGGTATACCGGGGAGCTGTTTTTT. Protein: CASSWYTGELFF.

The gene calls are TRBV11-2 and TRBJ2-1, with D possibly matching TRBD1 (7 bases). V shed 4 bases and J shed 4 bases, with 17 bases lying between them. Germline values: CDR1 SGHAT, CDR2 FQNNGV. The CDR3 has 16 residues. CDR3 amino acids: CASSSRGTAAYNEQFF. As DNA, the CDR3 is TGTGCCAGCAGCTCCCGGGGGACAGCGGCGTACAATGAGCAGTTCTTC.

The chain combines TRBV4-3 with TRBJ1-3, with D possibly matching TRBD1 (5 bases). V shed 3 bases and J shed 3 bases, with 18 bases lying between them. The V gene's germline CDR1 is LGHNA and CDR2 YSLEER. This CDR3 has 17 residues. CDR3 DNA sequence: TGCGCCAGCAGCCAGATGGCGGGGGTTTTTAGTGGAAACACCATATATTTT. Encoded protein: CASSQMAGVFSGNTIYF.

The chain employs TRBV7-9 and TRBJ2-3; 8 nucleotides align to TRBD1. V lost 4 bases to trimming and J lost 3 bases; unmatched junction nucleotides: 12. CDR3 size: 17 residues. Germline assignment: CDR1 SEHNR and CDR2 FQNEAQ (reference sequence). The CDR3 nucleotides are TGTGCCAGCAGCTCGGAACTTCCAGGGGGCGCGACAGATACGCAGTATTTT. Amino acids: CASSSELPGGATDTQYF.

CDR3 in amino acids: CASSVSGTSGDTQYF. The DNA of the CDR3 is TGTGCCAGCAGCGTTTCCGGGACTAGCGGTGATACGCAGTATTTT. The chain links TRBV9 to TRBJ2-3; 11 bases match TRBD2. This CDR3 is built from 15 residues. The germline gives CDR1 SGDLS, CDR2 YYNGEE. Trimming took 2 bases from V and 6 from J; bases not matched to a gene: 5.

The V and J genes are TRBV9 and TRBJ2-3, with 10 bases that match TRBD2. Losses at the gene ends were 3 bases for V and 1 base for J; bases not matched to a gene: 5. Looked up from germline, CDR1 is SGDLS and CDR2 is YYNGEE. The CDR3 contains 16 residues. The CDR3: CASSASSGSRTDTQYF. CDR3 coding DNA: TGTGCCAGCAGCGCCTCTAGCGGGAGTCGCACAGATACGCAGTATTTT.

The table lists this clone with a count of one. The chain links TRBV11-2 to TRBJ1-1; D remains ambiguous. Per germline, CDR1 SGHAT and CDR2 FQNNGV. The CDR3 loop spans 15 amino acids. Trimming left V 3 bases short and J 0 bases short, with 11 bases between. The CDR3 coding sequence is TGTGCCAGCAGCTTCTCGGCTTCCCTGAACACTGAAGCTTTCTTT. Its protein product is CASSFSASLNTEAFF.

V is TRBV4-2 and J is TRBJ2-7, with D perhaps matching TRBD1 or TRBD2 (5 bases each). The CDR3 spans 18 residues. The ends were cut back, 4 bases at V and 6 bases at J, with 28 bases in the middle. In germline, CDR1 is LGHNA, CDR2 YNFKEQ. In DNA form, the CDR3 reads TGTGCCAGCAGCCCCCACCCCGGGGCAGGGCTAGCCCCAGGCGAGCAGTACTTC. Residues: CASSPHPGAGLAPGEQYF.

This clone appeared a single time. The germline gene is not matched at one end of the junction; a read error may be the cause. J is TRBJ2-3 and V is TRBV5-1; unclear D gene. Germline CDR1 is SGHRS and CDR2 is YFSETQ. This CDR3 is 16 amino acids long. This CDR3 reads CASRLGQVKSTDTQYF. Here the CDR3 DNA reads TGCGCCAGCAGGTTGGGCCAGGTAAAGAGCACAGATACGCAGTATTTT.

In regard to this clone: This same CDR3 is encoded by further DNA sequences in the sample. The CDR3 bases are TGTGCCAGCAGAGGGGGGGGGCCCTACGAGCAGTACTTC. Protein sequence: CASRGGGPYEQYF. The chain uses TRBV28 and TRBJ2-7, with D possibly TRBD2 on 7 matching bases. Germline V gene lookup returns CDR1 MDHEN and CDR2 SYDVKM. With 6 bases removed from V and 2 bases from J, the gap between germline ends came to 11 bases. The CDR3 is 13 residues long.

The CDR3 sequence is CASSSTGVRDYGYTF. DNA for the CDR3: TGTGCCAGCAGTTCCACAGGGGTCCGTGACTATGGCTACACCTTC. This chain links TRBV28 with TRBJ1-2; 7 bases agree with TRBD1. The CDR3 has 15 amino acids. Germline trimming cut 4 bases from V and 3 bases from J; bases unmatched to any gene: 8. Germline V lookup: CDR1 MDHEN, CDR2 SYDVKM.

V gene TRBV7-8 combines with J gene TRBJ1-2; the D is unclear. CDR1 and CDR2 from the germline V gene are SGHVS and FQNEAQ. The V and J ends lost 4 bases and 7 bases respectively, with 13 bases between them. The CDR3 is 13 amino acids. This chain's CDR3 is CASSSPGLPGYTF. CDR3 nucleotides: TGTGCCAGCAGCTCCCCCGGACTCCCTGGCTACACCTTC. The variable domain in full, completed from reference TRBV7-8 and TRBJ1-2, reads GAGVSQSPRYKVAKRGQDVALRCDPISGHVSLFWYQQALGQGPEFLTYFQNEAQLDKSGLPSDRFFAERPEGSVSTLKIQRTQQEDSAVYLCASSSPGLPGYTFGSGTRLTVV.

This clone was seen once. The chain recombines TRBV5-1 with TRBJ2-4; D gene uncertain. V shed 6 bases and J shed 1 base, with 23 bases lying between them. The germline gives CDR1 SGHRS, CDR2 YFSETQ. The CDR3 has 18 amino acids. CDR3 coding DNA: TGCGCCAGCATGGCGGCTCCATTTACCCCTGGGGCCAAAAACATTCAGTACTTC. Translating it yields CASMAAPFTPGAKNIQYF.

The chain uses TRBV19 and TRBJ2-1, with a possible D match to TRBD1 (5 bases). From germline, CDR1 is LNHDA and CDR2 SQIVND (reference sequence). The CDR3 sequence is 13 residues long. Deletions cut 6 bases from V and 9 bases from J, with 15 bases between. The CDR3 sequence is CASSLLRVSEQFF. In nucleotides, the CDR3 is TGTGCCAGTAGCCTTCTCAGGGTGTCTGAGCAGTTCTTC.